This TCR beta chain was found in a study of CD8 T cells in Susac syndrome. CDR1 is SQVTM, CDR2 ANQGSEA, per germline. The CDR3 runs to 17 residues. V was pared by 7 bases and J by 9 bases, with 19 bases of the junction left unmatched. Random hexamers were used to reverse transcribe the RNA input (about 0.5 to 1 ug). The authors amplified TCR beta CDR3 across 54 Vbeta and 13 Jbeta using immunoSEQ multiplex PCR. TCRdb fed the immunoSEQ multiplex PCR reads into MiXCR, producing one record per CDR3 protein. Altogether 150,000 to 200,000 distinct CDR3 sequences are present, just under 95% being singletons, with the ten largest covering just over 0.13%. Sequencing of TCR beta was performed on blood CD8+ T cells and on blood CD4+ T cells.

V usage is TRBV29-1 and J usage is TRBJ2-1, with TRBD1 matching over 12 bases. The clonotype comes from a human donor in good health. Sequencing was carried out using CD4+ T cells from PBMCs. The CDR3 is CSAAGTAPGQGAREQFF. The DNA of the CDR3 is TGCAGCGCTGCGGGGACTGCACCGGGACAGGGGGCCCGTGAGCAGTTCTTC.